These T cell receptor beta chains were read from a single sample in a study of cytomegalovirus exposure and HLA in healthy donors. Profiled with immunoSEQ multiplex PCR; TCRdb holds only in-frame clones, not every one. The sample consists of around 150,000 clones, roughly 89% of them appearing once. The specimen was PBMCs. The receptors were gathered from a man younger than 35 in good health and CMV-seropositive. The CDR3 runs from the conserved cysteine through the conserved F or W. A D gene is named only where the DNA matches it firmly. Expanded clones get a size class; other rows say once, few or many, or leave the size out.

TRBD2 | . | TRBJ2-3 | TRBV7-3 | CASSSLAGGDADTQYF | TGTGCCAGCAGCTCCCTAGCGGGAGGAGACGCAGATACGCAGTATTTT
TRBD1 | once | TRBJ1-1 | TRBV9 | CASSPRQGRNTEAFF | TGTGCCAGCAGCCCGAGACAGGGGAGGAACACTGAAGCTTTCTTT
TRBD2 | . | TRBJ2-1 | TRBV18 | CASSRKSGTSGYNEQFF | TGTGCCAGCTCACGAAAATCCGGGACTAGCGGTTACAATGAGCAGTTCTTC
TRBD1 | . | TRBJ1-1 | TRBV28 | CASRGQGIYTEAFF | TGTGCCAGCAGAGGACAGGGAATCTACACTGAAGCTTTCTTT
TRBD2 | . | TRBJ2-1 | TRBV5-6 | CASSSGASGVYNEQFF | TGTGCCAGCAGCTCTGGGGCGAGCGGGGTCTACAATGAGCAGTTCTTC
TRBD1 | . | TRBJ2-7 | TRBV10-2 | CASQDRDTYEQYF | TGCGCCAGCCAAGACAGGGATACCTACGAGCAGTACTTC
TRBD2 | . | TRBJ2-7 | TRBV27 | CASSSTGLAENYEQYF | TGTGCCAGCAGTTCCACGGGACTAGCTGAGAACTACGAGCAGTACTTC
TRBD1 | once | TRBJ2-6 | TRBV5-1 | CASRRLGQGASGANVLTF | TGCGCCAGCAGGCGGCTTGGACAGGGGGCTTCTGGGGCCAACGTCCTGACTTTC
TRBD2 | once | TRBJ2-1 | TRBV2 | CASSWLAGDNEQFF | TGTGCCAGCAGCTGGCTAGCGGGAGACAATGAGCAGTTCTTC
. | . | TRBJ2-3 | TRBV15 | CATSRLGGTDTQYF | TGTGCCACCAGCAGACTAGGAGGCACAGATACGCAGTATTTT
. | . | TRBJ2-2 | TRBV6-6 | CASSRLTTYTGELFF | TGTGCCAGCAGCCGACTTACAACCTACACCGGGGAGCTGTTTTTT
. | . | TRBJ1-3 | TRBV5-5 | CASNSQGSGNTIYF | TGTGCCAGCAACTCACAGGGATCTGGAAACACCATATATTTT
TRBD2 | once | TRBJ2-1 | TRBV7-9 | CASSSQKGSGTGIYNEQFF | TGTGCCAGCAGCTCCCAGAAGGGGAGCGGGACTGGAATATACAATGAGCAGTTCTTC
TRBD2 | . | TRBJ2-1 | TRBV28 | CAASGTSGAGEQFF | TGTGCCGCCAGCGGAACTAGCGGGGCCGGAGAGCAGTTCTTC
TRBD1 | . | TRBJ1-2 | TRBV27 | CASSTTGTAYGYTF | TGTGCCAGCAGCACCACCGGGACAGCCTATGGCTACACCTTC
. | . | TRBJ2-1 | TRBV7-9 | CASSLEGGWGEQFF | TGTGCCAGCAGCTTAGAGGGGGGGTGGGGTGAGCAGTTCTTC